This T cell receptor (beta chain) was found in a study of T cells in Graves' hyperthyroidism and ophthalmopathy. Overall study: The initial diagnosis was the point when peripheral blood was collected, ahead of any treatment. Study-wide results and caveats: In blood, most of the thyroid clonotypes expanded above 0.001 were also present. Before onset, ophthalmopathy was predicted by the model a median roughly 6.4 months earlier.

RNA transcripts provided the source from which TCR beta CDR3 regions were amplified. Initially, a first-round RT-PCR of the TCR CDR3 employed the HTBI primer set. TCRdb recomputed calls from the multiplex PCR reads with MiXCR, one row per CDR3 protein. The sample holds some 370,000 distinct CDR3 sequences, roughly a sixth seen once. CDR3 length: 13 amino acids. Deletions cut 8 bases from V and 2 bases from J, with 13 bases between. Comments on this clonotype: Its antigen is as yet unknown.

It was uncontrolled infection, other autoimmune disease, pregnancy or lactation that excluded patients. This chain joins TRBV12-3 or TRBV12-4 and TRBJ2-7; D may be TRBD2 (5 bases). The sequenced material came from blood. This receptor was obtained from a woman aged 25 to 39 with Graves' hyperthyroidism that later progressed to Graves' ophthalmopathy. The CDR3 protein is CASGEGTPYEQYF. The CDR3 DNA reads TGTGCCAGCGGTGAGGGAACACCCTACGAGCAGTACTTC.